This TCR beta chain was found in a study of long-term antiretroviral therapy in people with HIV. Overall study: Collection of the earliest samples took place about a decade ahead of the 2015 immediate-ART recommendation.

Findings and limits, study-wide: Diversity remained lower than transplant donor controls, even though it increased after ART. Blood draws took place between 2004 and 2017 and possibly involved older ART regimens.

The United States was where all participants with HIV were treated. This clone came up once. Its antigen is as yet unknown. Trimming took 3 bases from V and 5 from J; bases not matched to a gene: 3. Per the germline V gene, CDR1 is MNHEY and CDR2 is SMNVEV (reference sequence). The CDR3 runs 14 residues. The libraries were made with immunoSEQ v3.0 at survey level. Repertoires were generated with immunoSEQ multiplex PCR, while TCRdb's copy carries only in-frame clones and drops some. The sample has 30,000 to 40,000 clones, less than 90% seen once. The receptor comes from a woman in her late teens or twenties with HIV. The source was unsorted PBMCs, collected just before starting antiretroviral therapy. The chain combines TRBV27 with TRBJ1-4, with TRBD1 identical over 7 bases. CDR3 region: CASSFQGGNEKLFF. CDR3 nucleotide sequence: TGTGCCAGCAGTTTTCAGGGGGGAAATGAAAAACTGTTTTTT.